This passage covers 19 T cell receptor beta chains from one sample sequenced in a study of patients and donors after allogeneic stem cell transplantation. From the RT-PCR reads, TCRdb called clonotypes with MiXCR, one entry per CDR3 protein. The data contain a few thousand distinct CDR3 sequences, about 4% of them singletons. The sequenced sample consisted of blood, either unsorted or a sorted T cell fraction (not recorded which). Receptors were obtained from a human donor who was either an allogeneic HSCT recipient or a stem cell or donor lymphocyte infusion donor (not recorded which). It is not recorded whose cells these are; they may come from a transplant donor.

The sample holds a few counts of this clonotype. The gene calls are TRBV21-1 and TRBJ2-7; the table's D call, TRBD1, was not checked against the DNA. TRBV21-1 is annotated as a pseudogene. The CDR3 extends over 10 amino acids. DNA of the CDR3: TGTGCCAGCACCCCGGGTCCTGGGGTCTTC. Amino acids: CASTPGPGVF.

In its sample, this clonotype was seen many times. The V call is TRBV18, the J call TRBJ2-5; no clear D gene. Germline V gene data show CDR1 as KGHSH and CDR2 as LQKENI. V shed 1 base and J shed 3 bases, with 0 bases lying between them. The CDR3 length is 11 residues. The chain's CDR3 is CASSPQETQYF. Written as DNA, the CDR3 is TGTGCCAGCTCACCACAAGAGACCCAGTACTTC.

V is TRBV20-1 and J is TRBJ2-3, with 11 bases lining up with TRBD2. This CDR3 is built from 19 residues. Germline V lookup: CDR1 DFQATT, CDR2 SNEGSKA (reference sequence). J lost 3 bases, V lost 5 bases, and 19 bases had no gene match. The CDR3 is CSAQSLRGGTSGRTDTQYF. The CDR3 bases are TGCAGTGCTCAATCCTTGCGGGGGGGTACTAGCGGGAGAACAGATACGCAGTATTTT.

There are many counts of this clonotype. DNA for the CDR3: TGTGCCAGCAGCCGTCTAGCGGGGGTCACAGATACGCAGTATTTT. It translates to CASSRLAGVTDTQYF. The chain employs TRBV3-1 and TRBJ2-3; 10 nucleotides agree with TRBD2. Germline values: CDR1 LGHDT, CDR2 YNNKEL (reference sequence). CDR3 length: 15 amino acids. V was clipped by 4 bases and J by 2 bases; unmatched bases: 3.

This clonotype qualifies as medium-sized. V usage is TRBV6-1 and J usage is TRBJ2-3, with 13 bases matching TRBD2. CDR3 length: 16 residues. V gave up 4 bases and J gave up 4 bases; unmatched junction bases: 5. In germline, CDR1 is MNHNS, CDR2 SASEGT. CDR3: CASSAQLAGGADTQYF. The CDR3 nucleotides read TGTGCCAGCAGTGCCCAACTAGCGGGAGGGGCAGATACGCAGTATTTT.

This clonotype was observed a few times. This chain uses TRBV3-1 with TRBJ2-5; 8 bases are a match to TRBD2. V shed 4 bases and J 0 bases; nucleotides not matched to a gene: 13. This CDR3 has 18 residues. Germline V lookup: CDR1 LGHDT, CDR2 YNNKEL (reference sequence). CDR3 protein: CASSLLPSGSPYQETQYF. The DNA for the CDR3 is TGTGCCAGCAGCCTTCTACCAAGCGGGAGCCCATACCAAGAGACCCAGTACTTC.

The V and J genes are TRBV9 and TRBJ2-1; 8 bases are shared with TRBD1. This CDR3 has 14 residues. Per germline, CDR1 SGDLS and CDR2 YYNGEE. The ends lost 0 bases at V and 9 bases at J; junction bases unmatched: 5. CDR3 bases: TGTGCCAGCAGCGTAGATACAGGGGGAGCTGAGCAGTTCTTC. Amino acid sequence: CASSVDTGGAEQFF.

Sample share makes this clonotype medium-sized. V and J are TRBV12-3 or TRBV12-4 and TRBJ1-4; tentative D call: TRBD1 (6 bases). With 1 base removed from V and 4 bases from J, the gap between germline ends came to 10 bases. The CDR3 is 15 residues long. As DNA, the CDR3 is TGTGCCAGCAGTTTAGGGACAGTAGGTAATGAAAAACTGTTTTTT. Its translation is CASSLGTVGNEKLFF.

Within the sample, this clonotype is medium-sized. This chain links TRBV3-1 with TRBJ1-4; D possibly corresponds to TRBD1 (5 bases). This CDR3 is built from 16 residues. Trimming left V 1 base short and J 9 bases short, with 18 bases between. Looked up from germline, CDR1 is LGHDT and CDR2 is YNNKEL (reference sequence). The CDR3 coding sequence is TGTGCCAGCAGCCAAGGTCAGGGCCTCTCGGAAAAAAAACTGTTTTTT. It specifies CASSQGQGLSEKKLFF.

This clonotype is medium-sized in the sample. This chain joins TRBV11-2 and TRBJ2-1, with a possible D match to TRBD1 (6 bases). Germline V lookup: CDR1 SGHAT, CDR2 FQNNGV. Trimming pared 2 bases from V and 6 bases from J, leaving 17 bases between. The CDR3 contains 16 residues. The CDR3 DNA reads TGTGCCAGCAGCTTATCGGTAGGCAGGGGCTTCAATGAGCAGTTCTTC. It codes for CASSLSVGRGFNEQFF.

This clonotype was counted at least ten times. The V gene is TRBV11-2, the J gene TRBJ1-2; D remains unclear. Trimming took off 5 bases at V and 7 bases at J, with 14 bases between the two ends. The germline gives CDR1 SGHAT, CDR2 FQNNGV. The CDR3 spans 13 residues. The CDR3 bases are TGTGCCAGCAGCCCGGCCCCCGTAGGTGGCTACACCTTC. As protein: CASSPAPVGGYTF.

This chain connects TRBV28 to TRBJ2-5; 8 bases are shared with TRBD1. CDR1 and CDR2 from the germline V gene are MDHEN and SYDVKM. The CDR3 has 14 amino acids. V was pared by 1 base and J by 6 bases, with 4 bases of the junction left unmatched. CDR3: CASSLSTGGQTQYF. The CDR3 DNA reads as TGTGCCAGCAGTTTATCTACAGGGGGACAGACCCAGTACTTC. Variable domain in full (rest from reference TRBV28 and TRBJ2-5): DVKVTQSSRYLVKRTGEKVFLECVQDMDHENMFWYRQDPGLGLRLIYFSYDVKMKEKGDIPEGYSVSREKKERFSLILESASTNQTSMYLCASSLSTGGQTQYFGPGTRLLVL.

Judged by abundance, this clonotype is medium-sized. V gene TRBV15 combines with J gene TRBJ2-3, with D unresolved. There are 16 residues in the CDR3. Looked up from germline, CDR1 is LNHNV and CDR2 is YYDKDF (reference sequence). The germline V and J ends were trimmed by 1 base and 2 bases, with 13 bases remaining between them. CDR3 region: CATSRGALGFTDTQYF. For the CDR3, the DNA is TGTGCCACCAGCAGAGGGGCTTTAGGTTTCACAGATACGCAGTATTTT.

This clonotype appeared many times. The CDR3 sequence is CASSPDRPNTEAFF. As DNA, the CDR3 is TGCGCCAGCAGCCCAGACAGGCCGAACACTGAAGCTTTCTTT. The chain employs TRBV10-1 and TRBJ1-1, with D perhaps matching TRBD1 (6 bases). The CDR3 covers 14 residues. CDR1 and CDR2 from the germline V gene are WNHNN and SYGVQD (reference sequence). Trimming took 6 bases from V and 1 from J, leaving 12 bases between them.

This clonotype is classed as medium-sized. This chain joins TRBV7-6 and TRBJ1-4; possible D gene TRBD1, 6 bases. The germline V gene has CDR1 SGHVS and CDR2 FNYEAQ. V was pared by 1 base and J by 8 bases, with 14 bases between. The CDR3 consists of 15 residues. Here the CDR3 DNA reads TGTGCCAGCAGCTTAGATTTCAGGGGAAGCGAAAAACTGTTTTTT. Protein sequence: CASSLDFRGSEKLFF.

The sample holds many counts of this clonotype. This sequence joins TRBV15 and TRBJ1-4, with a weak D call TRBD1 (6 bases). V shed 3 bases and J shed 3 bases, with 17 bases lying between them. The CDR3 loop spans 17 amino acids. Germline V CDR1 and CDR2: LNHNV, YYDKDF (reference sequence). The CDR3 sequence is CATSRAVGGPANEKLFF. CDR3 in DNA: TGTGCCACCAGCAGGGCCGTGGGGGGCCCCGCTAATGAAAAACTGTTTTTT.

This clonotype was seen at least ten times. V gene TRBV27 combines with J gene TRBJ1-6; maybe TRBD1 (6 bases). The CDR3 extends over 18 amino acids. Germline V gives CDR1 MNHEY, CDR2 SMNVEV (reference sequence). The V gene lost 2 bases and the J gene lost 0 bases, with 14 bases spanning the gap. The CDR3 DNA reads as TGTGCCAGCAGTTTAATATTTGGGGACACCTCCTATAATTCACCCCTCCACTTT. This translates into CASSLIFGDTSYNSPLHF.

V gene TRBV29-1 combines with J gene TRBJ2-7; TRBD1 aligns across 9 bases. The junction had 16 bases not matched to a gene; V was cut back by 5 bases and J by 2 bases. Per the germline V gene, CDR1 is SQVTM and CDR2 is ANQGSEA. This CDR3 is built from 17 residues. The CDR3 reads CSVRTFSLGQGTYEQYF. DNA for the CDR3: TGCAGCGTTCGAACGTTCAGCCTAGGACAGGGGACCTACGAGCAGTACTTC.

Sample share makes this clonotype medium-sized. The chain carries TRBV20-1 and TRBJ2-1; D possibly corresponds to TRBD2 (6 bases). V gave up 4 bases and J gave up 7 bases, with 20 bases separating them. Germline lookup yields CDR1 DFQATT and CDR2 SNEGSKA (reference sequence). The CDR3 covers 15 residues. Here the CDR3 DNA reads TGCAGTGCTAATCGGGGCGGGACGTCGAGGAATGAGCAGTTCTTC. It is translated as CSANRGGTSRNEQFF.